This TCR beta chain appears in the sequencing data of a study of molecular identifiers for immune sequencing clone quantification. Study conclusions and caveats: More than 99% of effector molecules, versus under 1% of naive-cell molecules, belonged to clones above 20 RNA copies. Spiked TCR RNA from one Jurkat cell reportedly showed up when mixed among one million naive cells.

This clonotype was counted many times. Its antigen is not known. Looked up from germline, CDR1 is MDHEN and CDR2 is SYDVKM. This CDR3 has 12 residues. With 6 bases removed from V and 1 base from J, the gap between germline ends came to 1 base. TCRdb processed the PCR reads anew with MiXCR; each CDR3 protein has one entry. The table has about 65,000 distinct CDR3 sequences, roughly 20% seen once; the top ten hold around 1.5%. Sequencing was performed on naive CD8+ T cells from blood, with Jurkat cell RNA spiked in. This sample's subset: FACS-sorted CD8+CD4-CCR7+CD45RA+ naive T cells. The rearrangement links TRBV28 to TRBJ2-6; no definite D call. The receptor's source is a human donor in good health. Some libraries in this study had Jurkat cell RNA spiked in. The CDR3: CASRSGANVLTF. DNA of the CDR3: TGTGCCAGCAGATCTGGGGCCAACGTCCTGACTTTC.